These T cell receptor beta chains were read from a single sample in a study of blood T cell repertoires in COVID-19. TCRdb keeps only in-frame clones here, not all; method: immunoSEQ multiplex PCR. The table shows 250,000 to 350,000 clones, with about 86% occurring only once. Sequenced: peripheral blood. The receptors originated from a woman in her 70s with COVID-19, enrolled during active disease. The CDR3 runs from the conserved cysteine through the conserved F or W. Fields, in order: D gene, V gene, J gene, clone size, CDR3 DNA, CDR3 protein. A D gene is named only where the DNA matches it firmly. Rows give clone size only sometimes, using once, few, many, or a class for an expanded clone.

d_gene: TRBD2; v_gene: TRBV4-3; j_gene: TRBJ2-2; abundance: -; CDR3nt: TGCGCCAGCAGTCGAGGACTAGCGGGGGGCACCCGGGAGCTGTTTTTT; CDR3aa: CASSRGLAGGTRELFF
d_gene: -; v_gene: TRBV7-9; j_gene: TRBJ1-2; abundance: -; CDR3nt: TGTGCCAGCAGCTTACTTGCGGCTAACTATGGCTACACCTTC; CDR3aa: CASSLLAANYGYTF
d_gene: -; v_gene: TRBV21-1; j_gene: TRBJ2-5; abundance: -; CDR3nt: TGTGCCAGCAGCATAGGAGGGGAGACCCAGTACTTC; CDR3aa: CASSIGGETQYF
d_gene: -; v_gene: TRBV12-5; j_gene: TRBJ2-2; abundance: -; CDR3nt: TGTGCTAGTGGTAACATAGGAGTAACGAACACCGGGGAGCTGTTTTTT; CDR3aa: CASGNIGVTNTGELFF
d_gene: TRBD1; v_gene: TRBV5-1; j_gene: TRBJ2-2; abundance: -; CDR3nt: TGCGCCAGCAGCTTGCAGGGGACAGGGACCGGGGAGCTGTTTTTT; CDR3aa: CASSLQGTGTGELFF
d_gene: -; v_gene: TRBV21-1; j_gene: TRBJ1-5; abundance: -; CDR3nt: TGTGCCAGCAGCGGGGGACAGCGAAATAGCAATCAGCCCCAGCATTTT; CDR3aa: CASSGGQRNSNQPQHF
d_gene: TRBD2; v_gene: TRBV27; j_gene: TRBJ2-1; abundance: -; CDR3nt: TGTGCCAGCAGTTGGGGGCTAGCGGGGGGACAGTTCTTC; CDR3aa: CASSWGLAGGQFF
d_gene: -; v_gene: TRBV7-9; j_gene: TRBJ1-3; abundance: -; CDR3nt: TGTGCCAGCAGCTCCGACATCTCGTCTGGAAACACCATATATTTT; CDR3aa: CASSSDISSGNTIYF
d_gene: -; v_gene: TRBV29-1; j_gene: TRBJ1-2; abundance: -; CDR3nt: TGCAGCGTTGACCTCCAGGGGTTTAACTATGGCTACACCTTC; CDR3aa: CSVDLQGFNYGYTF
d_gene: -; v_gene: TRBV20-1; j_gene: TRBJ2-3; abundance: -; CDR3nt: TGCAGTGCTAGTACTGGCGGGCCCACAGATACGCAGTATTTT; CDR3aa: CSASTGGPTDTQYF
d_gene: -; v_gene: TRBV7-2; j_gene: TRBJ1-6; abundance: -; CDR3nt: TGTGCCAGCAGCTTAGCGCCGGGGGAATCACCCCTCCACTTT; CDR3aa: CASSLAPGESPLHF
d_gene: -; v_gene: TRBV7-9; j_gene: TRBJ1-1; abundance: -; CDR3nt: TGTGCCAGCAGCGAAGAGGGGAACACTGAAGCTTTCTTT; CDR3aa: CASSEEGNTEAFF
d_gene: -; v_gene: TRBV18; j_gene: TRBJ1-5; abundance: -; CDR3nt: TGTGCCAGCTCATGGACTGTCGATAGCAATCAGCCCCAGCATTTT; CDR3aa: CASSWTVDSNQPQHF
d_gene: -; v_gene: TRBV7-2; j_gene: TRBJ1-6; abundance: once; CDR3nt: TGTGCCAGCAGCTTGGGAGGGGCGTATTCACCCCTCCACTTT; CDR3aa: CASSLGGAYSPLHF
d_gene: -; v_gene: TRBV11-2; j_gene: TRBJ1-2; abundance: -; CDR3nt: TGTGCCAGCAGCTTAGTTACAGGGCGAGCTAACTATGGCTACACCTTC; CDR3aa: CASSLVTGRANYGYTF
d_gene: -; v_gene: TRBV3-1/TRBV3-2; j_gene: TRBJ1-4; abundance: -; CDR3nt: TGTGCCAGCAGCCTCGGACAGCGTAATGAAAAACTGTTTTTT; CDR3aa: CASSLGQRNEKLFF
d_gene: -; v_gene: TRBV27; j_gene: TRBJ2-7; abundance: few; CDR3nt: TGTGCCAGCAGTTTAAAATACGCCCCCGGGGGTAGCTCCTACGAGCAGTACTTC; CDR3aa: CASSLKYAPGGSSYEQYF
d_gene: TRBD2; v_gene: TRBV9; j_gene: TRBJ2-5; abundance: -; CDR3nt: TGTGCCAGCAGCGTAGCGGGGACTATCGTTCAAGAGACCCAGTACTTC; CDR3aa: CASSVAGTIVQETQYF